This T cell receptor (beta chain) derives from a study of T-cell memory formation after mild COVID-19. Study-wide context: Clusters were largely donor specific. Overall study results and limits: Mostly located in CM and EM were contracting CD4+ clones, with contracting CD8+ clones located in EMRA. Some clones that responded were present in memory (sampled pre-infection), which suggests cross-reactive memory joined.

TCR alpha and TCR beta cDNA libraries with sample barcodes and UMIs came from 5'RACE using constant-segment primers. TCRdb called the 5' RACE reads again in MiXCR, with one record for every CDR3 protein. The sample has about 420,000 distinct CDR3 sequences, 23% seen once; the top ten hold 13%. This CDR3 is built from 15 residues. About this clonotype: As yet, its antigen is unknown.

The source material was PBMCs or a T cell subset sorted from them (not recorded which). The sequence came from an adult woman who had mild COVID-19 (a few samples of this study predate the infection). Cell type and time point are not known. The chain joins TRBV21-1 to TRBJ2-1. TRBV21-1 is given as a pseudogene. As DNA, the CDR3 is TGTGCCAGCAGCAAATCCACACGACGGGACAATGAGCAGTTCTTC. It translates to CASSKSTRRDNEQFF.